This TCR beta chain was captured by sequencing in a study of cytomegalovirus exposure and HLA in healthy donors. The trim removed 3 bases at V and 3 bases at J, leaving 0 bases unmatched. The CDR3 totals 13 residues. Germline CDR1 reads SNHLY; CDR2 reads FYNNEI. It was with 60 Vbeta and 13 Jbeta primers that the PCR ran. Profiling relied on immunoSEQ multiplex PCR, and the TCRdb table lists in-frame clones only, not all of them. The sample carries under 200,000 clones, around 65% recorded once. The receptor's source is a middle-aged woman in good health and CMV-seropositive. This sequence joins TRBV2 and TRBJ2-5; 8 bases match TRBD2. Sequencing was done on a sample of PBMCs. The CDR3 region has the DNA TGTGCCAGCAGTGAGCGGGGGGAAGAGACCCAGTACTTC. Translation: CASSERGEETQYF. Full variable domain (outside the CDR3, taken from reference TRBV2 and TRBJ2-5): EPEVTQTPSHQVTQMGQEVILRCVPISNHLYFYWYRQILGQKVEFLVSFYNNEISEKSEIFDDQFSVERPDGSNFTLKIRSTKLEDSAMYFCASSERGEETQYFGPGTRLLVL.